This T cell receptor beta chain was recovered during a study of blood T cell repertoires in COVID-19. Study in general: The study drew acute and convalescent COVID-19 samples from the United States, Italy and Spain. T cells, B-cell-depleted T cells, or PBMCs provided the cDNA or gDNA that served as material.

This CDR3 has 15 amino acids. CDR1 is ENHRY and CDR2 is SYGVKD in the germline V gene. V dropped 7 bases and J dropped 5; count of bases not matched to a gene: 12. Authors' processing steps: Using reference gene primer amplification, nucleated cell counts were estimated. Profiling relied on immunoSEQ multiplex PCR, and the TCRdb table lists in-frame clones only, not all of them. That table is the source of V, J and clone size, and D and trimming were worked out from the DNA. The sample shows some 200,000 clones, 80% of them seen only once. The chain combines TRBV10-3 with TRBJ2-5, with 8 bases aligning to TRBD2. Sample: peripheral blood. The TCR was taken from a woman in her 70s with acute or convalescent COVID-19. In nucleotides, the CDR3 is TGTGCCATCAAATCCAGCGGGAGTGAGTGGGAGACCCAGTACTTC. It yields the protein CAIKSSGSEWETQYF.